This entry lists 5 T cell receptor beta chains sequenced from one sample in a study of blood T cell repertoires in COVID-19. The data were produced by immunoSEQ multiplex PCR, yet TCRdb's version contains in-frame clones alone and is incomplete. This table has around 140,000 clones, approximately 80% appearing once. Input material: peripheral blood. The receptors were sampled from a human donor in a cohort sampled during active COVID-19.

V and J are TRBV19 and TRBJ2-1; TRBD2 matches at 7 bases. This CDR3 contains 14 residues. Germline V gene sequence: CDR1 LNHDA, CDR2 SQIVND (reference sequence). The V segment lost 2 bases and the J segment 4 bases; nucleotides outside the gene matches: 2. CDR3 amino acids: CASSISGAYNEQFF. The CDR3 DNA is TGTGCCAGTAGTATAAGCGGGGCATACAATGAGCAGTTCTTC.

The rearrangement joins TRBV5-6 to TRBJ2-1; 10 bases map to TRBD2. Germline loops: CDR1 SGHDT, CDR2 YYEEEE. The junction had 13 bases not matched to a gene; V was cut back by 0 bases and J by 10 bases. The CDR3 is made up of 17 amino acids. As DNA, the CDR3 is TGTGCCAGCAGCTTGGAGTACCGCGGGCTAGCGGGAGCCGAGCAGTTCTTC. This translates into CASSLEYRGLAGAEQFF. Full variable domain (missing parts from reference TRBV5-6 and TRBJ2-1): DAGVTQSPTHLIKTRGQQVTLRCSPKSGHDTVSWYQQALGQGPQFIFQYYEEEERQRGNFPDRFSGHQFPNYSSELNVNALLLGDSALYLCASSLEYRGLAGAEQFFGPGTRLTVL.

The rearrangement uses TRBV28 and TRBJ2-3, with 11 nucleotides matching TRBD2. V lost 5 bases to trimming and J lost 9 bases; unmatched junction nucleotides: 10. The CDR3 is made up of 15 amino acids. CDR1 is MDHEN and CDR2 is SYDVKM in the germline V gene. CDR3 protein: CASSLAGGRTSTQYF. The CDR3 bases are TGTGCCAGCAGTCTAGCGGGAGGCCGGACGTCGACGCAGTATTTT.

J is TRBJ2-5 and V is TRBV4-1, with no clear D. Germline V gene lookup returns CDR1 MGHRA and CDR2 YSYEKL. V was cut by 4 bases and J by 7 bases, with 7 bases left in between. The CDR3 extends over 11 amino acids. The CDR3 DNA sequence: TGCGCCAGCAGCCGACGAGGGACCCAGTACTTC. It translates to CASSRRGTQYF.

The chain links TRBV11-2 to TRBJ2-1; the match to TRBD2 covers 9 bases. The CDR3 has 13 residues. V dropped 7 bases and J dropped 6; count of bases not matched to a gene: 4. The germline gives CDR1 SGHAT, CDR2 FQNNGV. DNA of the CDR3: TGTGCCAGCACCCATAGCGGGAGCAATGAGCAGTTCTTC. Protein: CASTHSGSNEQFF.